This entry concerns a single T cell receptor beta chain. Its antigen remains unknown. The repertoire was sequenced with immunoSEQ multiplex PCR; TCRdb's copy has only in-frame clones and lacks some. The repertoire includes some 390,000 clones, around nine tenths of them detected once, and 3% to 4.5% sits in the top ten. This sample is drawn from a study of Ad26.COV2.S vaccination and SARS-CoV-2 variants. Study in general: Enrolled in COV1001, the donor was in the Ad26.COV2.S trial arm, which received the vaccine.

The treatment denotes: around 19 received Ad26.COV2.S at low or high dose, single or two shots; 5 received placebo; per-sample allocation not given. Vaccine and placebo recipients were sampled on day 63 after the first injection. Whole-study results and caveats: Reportedly, after vaccination the spike-specific CD8+ and CD4+ T cell responses displayed substantial breadth.

The germline V gene has CDR1 LGHDT and CDR2 YNNKEL (reference sequence). CDR3 size: 20 residues. V dropped 1 base and J dropped 0 bases, with 21 bases sitting between them. The clonotype originates from a person aged 18-65 years who received the Ad26.COV2.S COVID-19 vaccine or a placebo. This chain connects TRBV3-1 (or the pseudogene TRBV3-2) to TRBJ2-2; unclear D gene. The sample in question was peripheral blood, obtained in a trial of Ad26.COV2.S vaccine versus placebo. CDR3 DNA sequence: TGTGCCAGCAGCCAAGTTGTCGAGAGCCCTACACCTGCGAACACCGGGGAGCTGTTTTTT. Translation gives CASSQVVESPTPANTGELFF.